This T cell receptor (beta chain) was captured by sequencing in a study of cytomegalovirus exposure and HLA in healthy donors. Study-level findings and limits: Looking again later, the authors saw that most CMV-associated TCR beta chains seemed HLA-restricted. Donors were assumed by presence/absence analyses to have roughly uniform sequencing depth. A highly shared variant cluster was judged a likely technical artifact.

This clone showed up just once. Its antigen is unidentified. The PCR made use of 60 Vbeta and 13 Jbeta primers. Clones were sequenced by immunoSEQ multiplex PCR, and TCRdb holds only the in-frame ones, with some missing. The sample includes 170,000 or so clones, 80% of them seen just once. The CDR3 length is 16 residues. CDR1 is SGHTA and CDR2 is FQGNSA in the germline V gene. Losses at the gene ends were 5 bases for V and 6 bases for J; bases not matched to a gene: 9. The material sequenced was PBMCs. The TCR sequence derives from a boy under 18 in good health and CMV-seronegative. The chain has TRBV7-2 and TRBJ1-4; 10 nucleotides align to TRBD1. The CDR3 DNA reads TGTGCCAGCAGCACCAGACAGGGGGCGATTTATGAAAAACTGTTTTTT. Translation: CASSTRQGAIYEKLFF. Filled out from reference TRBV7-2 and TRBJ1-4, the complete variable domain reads GAGVSQSPSNKVTEKGKDVELRCDPISGHTALYWYRQSLGQGLEFLIYFQGNSAPDKSGLPSDRFSAERTGGSVSTLTIQRTQQEDSAVYLCASSTRQGAIYEKLFFGSGTQLSVL.